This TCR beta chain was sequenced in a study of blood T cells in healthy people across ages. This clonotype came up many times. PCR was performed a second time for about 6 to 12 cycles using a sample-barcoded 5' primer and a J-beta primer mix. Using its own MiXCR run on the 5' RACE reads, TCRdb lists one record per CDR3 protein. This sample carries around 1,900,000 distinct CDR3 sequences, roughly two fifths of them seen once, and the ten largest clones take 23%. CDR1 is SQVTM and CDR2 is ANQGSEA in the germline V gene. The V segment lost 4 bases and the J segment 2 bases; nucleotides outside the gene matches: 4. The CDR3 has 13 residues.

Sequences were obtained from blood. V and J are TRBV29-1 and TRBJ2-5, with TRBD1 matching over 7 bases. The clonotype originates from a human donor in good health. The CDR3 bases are TGCAGCGTTGGACAGGGAGCGCAAGAGACCCAGTACTTC. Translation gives CSVGQGAQETQYF.